This record concerns one TCR beta chain sequence. This entry belongs to a study of technical replicates of blood from several donors. This table comes from immunoSEQ multiplex PCR, and its TCRdb copy is limited to in-frame clones, with some not included. The repertoire holds 95,000 to 100,000 clones, with under 97% as singletons. The V gene's germline CDR1 is SNHLY and CDR2 FYNNEI. Trimming removed 8 bases from V and 0 bases from J, with 5 bases in between. This CDR3 has 13 residues. This clonotype was sampled from a human donor in good health. The sample consisted of T cells isolated from PBMCs. The gene calls are TRBV2 and TRBJ2-6; D call uncertain. The CDR3 is CASRSSGANVLTF. CDR3 bases: TGTGCCAGCCGCAGCTCTGGGGCCAACGTCCTGACTTTC.